This TCR beta chain was captured in a study of tumor-infiltrating lymphocytes in primary liver carcinoma. Overall study: Read depth, roughly 3.5 to 7.13 million productive TCRbeta reads, did not differ significantly between tissues. Study results and limitations: The difference in top-250-clone fraction between tumors and blood was significant, favoring tumors (p = 0.039).

From germline, CDR1 is SGHRS and CDR2 YFSETQ. V shed 4 bases and J 7 bases; nucleotides not matched to a gene: 5. The CDR3 has 14 residues. This clonotype was found a few times. Its antigen is currently unknown. A constant-region primer served to make TCR beta cDNA from roughly 460 ng total RNA. Libraries for TCR beta were built through three nested multiplex PCR rounds, which together made up a slightly modified ARM-PCR procedure. TRBV1-TRBV30 forward primers paired with a C-beta reverse primer drove the first two PCR rounds, ten to eleven cycles each. TCRdb redid the calling of the multiplex PCR reads with MiXCR, one entry per CDR3 protein. Altogether 330,000 or so distinct CDR3 sequences are present, roughly 61% being singletons, with the ten largest covering about 6.1%. RNA isolated from unsorted whole blood supplied the blood RNA, with germline DNA also extracted. Prior to surgery, four milliliters of peripheral blood were drawn.

This receptor was obtained from a man aged 40-50 years with primary liver carcinoma and hepatitis B virus infection. The sequenced material came from peripheral blood. This chain joins TRBV5-1 and TRBJ2-7; 13 bases are a match to TRBD2. CDR3 bases: TGCGCCAGCAGCAAGACTAGCGGGAGGTCTGAGCAGTACTTC. Translated: CASSKTSGRSEQYF.